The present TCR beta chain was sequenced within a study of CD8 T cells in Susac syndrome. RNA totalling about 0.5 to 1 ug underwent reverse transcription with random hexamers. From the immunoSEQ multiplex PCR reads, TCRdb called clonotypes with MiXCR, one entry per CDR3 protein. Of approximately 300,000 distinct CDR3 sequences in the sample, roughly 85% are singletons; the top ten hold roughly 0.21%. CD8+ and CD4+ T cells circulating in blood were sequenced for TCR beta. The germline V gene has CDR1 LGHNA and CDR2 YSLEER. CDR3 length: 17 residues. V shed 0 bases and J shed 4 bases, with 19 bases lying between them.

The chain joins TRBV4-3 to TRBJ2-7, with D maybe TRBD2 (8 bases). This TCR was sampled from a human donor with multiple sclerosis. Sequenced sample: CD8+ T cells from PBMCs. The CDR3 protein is CASSQDQGELADYEQYF. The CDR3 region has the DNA TGCGCCAGCAGCCAAGATCAGGGGGAACTAGCGGATTACGAGCAGTACTTC.